These T cell receptor beta chains were read from a single sample in a study of blood T cell repertoires in COVID-19. The assay was immunoSEQ multiplex PCR, and TCRdb's table has in-frame clones only and misses some. This sample carries 110,000 to 150,000 clones, roughly 90% of them seen once, and the ten largest clones take approximately 4.5%. The specimen sequenced was PBMCs or T cells enriched from blood (not recorded which). The source is a man aged 50-59 years who had recovered from COVID-19. Both conserved end residues are part of each CDR3.

len	v_gene	j_gene	CDR3aa
14	TRBV5-1	TRBJ2-7	CASSLEQGFHEQYF
15	TRBV9	TRBJ2-1	CASSADGTFYNEQFF
14	TRBV6-5	TRBJ1-1	CASSLTGMNTEAFF
13	TRBV9	TRBJ1-5	CASSVGEHQPQHF
11	TRBV20-1	TRBJ1-2	CSVTGDYGYTF
15	TRBV27	TRBJ2-1	CASSFRDNSYNEQFF
17	TRBV28	TRBJ1-6	CASSFSTGGAKYSPLHF
18	TRBV10-1	TRBJ2-2	CASTNFDRRKSNTGELFF
13	TRBV18	TRBJ2-7	CASSPGTMGDQYF
15	TRBV9	TRBJ2-4	CASSVDPGAKNIQYF
15	TRBV19	TRBJ1-2	CASSLSSHSNYGYTF
15	TRBV28	TRBJ1-3	CASSPDSNSGNTIYF
12	TRBV28	TRBJ1-4	CASSLSGEKLFF
14	TRBV3-1/TRBV3-2	TRBJ1-3	CASSQVYSAYTIYF
15	TRBV6-2/TRBV6-3	TRBJ2-5	CASSSGLAGGETQYF
15	TRBV5-1	TRBJ2-1	CASRRGQGTYNEQFF
15	TRBV27	TRBJ1-6	CASSRTGIGNSPLHF